A single sample gave rise to the 20 T cell receptor beta chains below, sequenced in a study of identical twins. Each CDR3 protein gets one entry after TCRdb re-called the 5' RACE reads with MiXCR. This sample has under 1 million distinct CDR3 sequences, with roughly an eighth found just once. The data also belong to a second study, concerning yellow fever vaccine responses in identical twins.

Input material: PBMCs. These receptor sequences come from a woman aged 18-29 years in good health.

V gene TRBV28 combines with J gene TRBJ2-7, with a weak D call TRBD2 (6 bases). The ends were cut back, 2 bases at V and 3 bases at J, with 14 bases in the middle. The germline CDR1 and CDR2 sequences are MDHEN and SYDVKM. This CDR3 region has 15 residues. CDR3 DNA sequence: TGTGCCAGCAGTTTACCACCGGGGGTATTCTACGAGCAGTACTTC. Its protein is CASSLPPGVFYEQYF.

A single count supports this clonotype. The chain combines TRBV12-3 or TRBV12-4 with TRBJ2-1; the match to TRBD2 covers 8 bases. The trim removed 5 bases at V and 7 bases at J, leaving 16 bases unmatched. The CDR3 sequence is 17 residues long. This CDR3 is CASSPSTRTGGRNEQFF. CDR3 in DNA: TGTGCCAGCAGTCCATCGACTAGAACGGGGGGGCGTAATGAGCAGTTCTTC.

CDR3 DNA sequence: TGTGCCAGCCGCAGGGTCTGGAGAGAGACCCAGTACTTC. Its translation is CASRRVWRETQYF. This sequence joins TRBV27 and TRBJ2-5; TRBD1 might be the D (5 bases). V lost 8 bases to trimming and J lost 4 bases, with 14 bases between them. Germline lookup yields CDR1 MNHEY and CDR2 SMNVEV (reference sequence). This CDR3 is 13 amino acids long.

CDR3 DNA sequence: TGTGCCAGCAGGGGGACAGCGATTAATGAGCAGTTCTTC. This gives the protein CASRGTAINEQFF. The V gene is TRBV11-2, the J gene TRBJ2-1; 7 bases align to TRBD1. Germline values: CDR1 SGHAT, CDR2 FQNNGV. The length of the CDR3 is 13 residues. Losses at the gene ends were 6 bases for V and 7 bases for J; bases not matched to a gene: 6.

There are a few counts of this clonotype. The J gene is TRBJ2-3, the V gene TRBV7-6; 8 bases map to TRBD2. CDR1 and CDR2 (germline): SGHVS, FNYEAQ. J lost 2 bases, V lost 1 base, and 8 bases had no gene match. This CDR3 has 17 amino acids. The CDR3 spells CASSLGVLAGHTDTQYF. The DNA for the CDR3 is TGTGCCAGCAGCTTAGGGGTTTTAGCGGGACACACAGATACGCAGTATTTT.

The chain couples TRBV18 to TRBJ2-1; no reliable D call. V lost 4 bases and J lost 1, with 17 bases in between. Germline V CDR1 and CDR2: KGHSH, LQKENI. This CDR3 has 17 amino acids. CDR3 nucleotide sequence: TGTGCCAGCTCACTGATGGTGGCGGCCGCTTCCTACAATGAGCAGTTCTTC. Amino acid sequence: CASSLMVAAASYNEQFF.

This clonotype was counted ten times or more. The CDR3 here is CASSSGLAGGTQYF. Written as DNA, the CDR3 is TGCGCCAGCAGCTCTGGACTAGCGGGAGGCACCCAGTACTTC. J is TRBJ2-5 and V is TRBV5-1; 14 bases line up with TRBD2. This CDR3 region has 14 residues. CDR1 SGHRS and CDR2 YFSETQ come from the germline V gene. Trimming took 3 bases from V and 8 from J; bases not matched to a gene: 3.

This clonotype came up a few times. The chain carries TRBV20-1 and TRBJ2-7; the D is unclear. The germline V and J ends were trimmed by 0 bases and 4 bases, with 13 bases remaining between them. The CDR3 consists of 14 residues. Germline V gives CDR1 DFQATT, CDR2 SNEGSKA (reference sequence). CDR3 bases: TGCAGTGCTAGAGATATGCGGAGTAGTTACGAGCAGTACTTC. The encoded protein is CSARDMRSSYEQYF.

CDR3 residues: CASSPMGGNTGELFF. The CDR3 DNA reads TGTGCCAGCAGCCCCATGGGGGGGAACACCGGGGAGCTGTTTTTT. This sequence joins TRBV7-8 and TRBJ2-2, with D possibly matching TRBD2 (6 bases). Germline CDR1 SGHVS, CDR2 FQNEAQ. V was pared by 5 bases and J by 1 base, with 11 bases between. The CDR3 length is 15 residues.

This clonotype was counted only a few times. The J gene is TRBJ1-5, the V gene TRBV6-1, with 9 nucleotides matching TRBD1. V shed 6 bases and J 0 bases; nucleotides not matched to a gene: 9. The V gene's germline CDR1 is MNHNS and CDR2 SASEGT. The CDR3 spans 17 residues. CDR3 DNA: TGTGCCAGCAGGTCCTTTGGGACAGGGTTTAGCAATCAGCCCCAGCATTTT. Its protein product is CASRSFGTGFSNQPQHF.

This clonotype was detected only a few times. The rearrangement links TRBV9 to TRBJ2-1; D unresolved. CDR1 SGDLS and CDR2 YYNGEE come from the germline V gene. Trimming removed 2 bases at V and 2 bases at J, with 11 bases between. This CDR3 is built from 15 residues. In DNA form, the CDR3 reads TGTGCCAGCAGCGTCGCTAGATCCCCCTACAATGAGCAGTTCTTC. Its translation: CASSVARSPYNEQFF.

This clonotype occurred a few times. This chain links TRBV7-6 with TRBJ1-1; TRBD1 is a possible D gene (5 bases). Germline V gene data show CDR1 as SGHVS and CDR2 as FNYEAQ. CDR3 size: 13 residues. V gave up 1 base and J gave up 10 bases, with 13 bases separating them. The CDR3 coding sequence is TGTGCCAGCAGCTTAGGGGCCGGGACTCCAGCTTTCTTT. Residues: CASSLGAGTPAFF.

The chain combines TRBV11-2 with TRBJ2-1; 7 nucleotides agree with TRBD2. The germline gives CDR1 SGHAT, CDR2 FQNNGV. This CDR3 contains 16 residues. V dropped 3 bases and J dropped 2; count of bases not matched to a gene: 7. The chain's CDR3 is CASSLVGRAPYNEQFF. The CDR3 nucleotides read TGTGCCAGCAGCTTGGTAGGGAGGGCGCCCTACAATGAGCAGTTCTTC.

This clonotype was seen ten or more times. V usage is TRBV10-2 and J usage is TRBJ2-3; weak D call: TRBD2 (5 bases). The germline V and J ends were trimmed by 10 bases and 4 bases, with 15 bases remaining between them. This CDR3 region has 13 residues. Germline CDR1 is WSHSY and CDR2 is SAAADI. The CDR3 bases are TGCGCCACCAAGAGCGGCCTCTCAGATACGCAGTATTTT. Protein: CATKSGLSDTQYF.

This clonotype was seen only a few times. CDR3 residues: CASTPQGNQETQYF. The DNA for the CDR3 is TGCGCCAGCACCCCACAGGGGAACCAAGAGACCCAGTACTTC. The J gene is TRBJ2-5, the V gene TRBV10-2; 7 bases are shared with TRBD1. CDR3 size: 14 residues. The V gene's germline CDR1 is WSHSY and CDR2 SAAADI. Losses at the gene ends were 7 bases for V and 0 bases for J; bases not matched to a gene: 5.

This rearrangement joins TRBV11-2 to TRBJ2-2, with 8 positions matching TRBD2. Trimming took 5 bases from V and 5 from J; bases not matched to a gene: 13. CDR1 and CDR2 (germline): SGHAT, FQNNGV. The CDR3 is 17 amino acids. CDR3 in amino acids: CASSPVHGTSRTGELFF. CDR3 nucleotides: TGTGCCAGCAGCCCAGTCCACGGGACTAGTAGGACCGGGGAGCTGTTTTTT.

The chain links TRBV12-3 or TRBV12-4 to TRBJ2-5; D may match TRBD1 or TRBD2 (6 bases each). The CDR3 loop spans 14 amino acids. The V and J ends lost 3 bases and 5 bases respectively, with 13 bases between them. The CDR3 protein is CASSFWGALETQYF. As DNA, the CDR3 is TGTGCCAGCAGTTTCTGGGGGGCCCTGGAGACCCAGTACTTC.

The sample holds a few counts of this clonotype. The chain has TRBV6-5 and TRBJ1-5; the D is unclear. The germline V gene encodes CDR1 MNHEY and CDR2 SVGAGI. V was cut by 4 bases and J by 4 bases, with 11 bases left in between. The length of the CDR3 is 14 residues. CDR3: CASSSPGFNQPQHF. CDR3 nucleotides: TGTGCCAGCAGTTCCCCGGGTTTTAATCAGCCCCAGCATTTT.

V and J are TRBV27 and TRBJ2-3; 8 bases map to TRBD2. Germline loops: CDR1 MNHEY, CDR2 SMNVEV (reference sequence). Trimming removed 7 bases from V and 2 bases from J; junction bases left unmatched: 8. This CDR3 has 15 amino acids. CDR3 sequence: CASKGAGGLTDTQYF. Here the CDR3 DNA reads TGTGCCAGCAAGGGCGCGGGGGGACTCACAGATACGCAGTATTTT.

The chain has TRBV3-1 and TRBJ2-3, with 9 bases matching TRBD2. CDR3 length: 17 amino acids. From germline, CDR1 is LGHDT and CDR2 YNNKEL (reference sequence). Losses at the gene ends were 4 bases for V and 4 bases for J; bases not matched to a gene: 12. In DNA, the CDR3 is TGTGCCAGCAGCCGAGCGGGGGGTCTACCGGGGGCAGATACGCAGTATTTT. This gives the protein CASSRAGGLPGADTQYF.